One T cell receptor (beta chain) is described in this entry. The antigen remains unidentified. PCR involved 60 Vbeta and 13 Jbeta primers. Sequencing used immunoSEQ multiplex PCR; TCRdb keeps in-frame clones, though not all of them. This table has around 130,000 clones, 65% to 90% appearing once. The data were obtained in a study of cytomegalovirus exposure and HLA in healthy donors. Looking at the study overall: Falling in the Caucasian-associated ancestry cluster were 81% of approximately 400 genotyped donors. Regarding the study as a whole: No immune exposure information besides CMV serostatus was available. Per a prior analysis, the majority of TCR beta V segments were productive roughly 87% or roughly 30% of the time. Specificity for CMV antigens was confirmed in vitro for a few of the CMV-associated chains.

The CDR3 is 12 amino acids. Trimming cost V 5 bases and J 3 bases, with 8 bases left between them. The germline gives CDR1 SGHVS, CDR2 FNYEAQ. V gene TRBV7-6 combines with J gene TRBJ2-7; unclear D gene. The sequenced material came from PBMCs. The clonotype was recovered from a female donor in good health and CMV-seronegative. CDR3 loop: CASSPSGYEQYF. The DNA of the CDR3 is TGTGCCAGCAGCCCCTCGGGCTACGAGCAGTACTTC. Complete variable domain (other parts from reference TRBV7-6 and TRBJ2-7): GAGVSQSPRYKVTKRGQDVALRCDPISGHVSLYWYRQALGQGPEFLTYFNYEAQQDKSGLPNDRFSAERPEGSISTLTIQRTEQRDSAMYRCASSPSGYEQYFGPGTRLTVT.